This paragraph reports one TCR beta chain. As yet, its antigen is unknown. This entry belongs to a study of Ad26.COV2.S vaccination and SARS-CoV-2 variants. The sample's treatment: approximately 18 received Ad26.COV2.S at low or high dose, single or two shots; about five received placebo; per-sample allocation not given. Specimens were obtained on day 63 following the first vaccine or placebo injection. In Boston, the donor was an adult between 18-55 years of age. Ad26.COV2.S expressed prefusion-stabilized spike from the original Wuhan strain. Study results and caveats: Total T cell responses, in the TCR breadth and depth analyses, may have been underestimated.

This CDR3 is 16 amino acids long. Germline CDR1 reads MNHNY; CDR2 reads SVGAGI (reference sequence). V gave up 5 bases and J gave up 6 bases, with 23 bases separating them. This table comes from immunoSEQ multiplex PCR, and its TCRdb copy is limited to in-frame clones, with some not included. The data contain about 280,000 clones, around 87% of them seen just once; the ten biggest clones take up 3% to 4%. This chain connects TRBV6-6 to TRBJ2-7; tentative D call: TRBD1 (6 bases). The sample here was peripheral blood, taken in a trial of Ad26.COV2.S vaccine versus placebo. The TCR was taken from a person between 18 and 65 years old who received the Ad26.COV2.S COVID-19 vaccine or a placebo. The CDR3 nucleotides are TGTGCCAGCAGTCTACCTCCCTCAGGGGCTCGGGCCGAGCAGTACTTC. Amino acids: CASSLPPSGARAEQYF.